Listed here are 22 T cell receptor beta chains from one sample, sequenced in a study of CD8 T cells in ankylosing spondylitis. The antigens for these receptors are not known. Study-wide points: Blood from ankylosing spondylitis patients appeared to carry a characteristic roughly 8-variant TCR beta motif.

TCRdb recomputed calls from the 5' RACE reads with MiXCR, one row per CDR3 protein. Of about 480,000 distinct CDR3 sequences in the sample, roughly 18% were seen once. Source material: blood, either unsorted or a sorted T cell fraction (not recorded which). Source of these receptors: a male donor with ankylosing spondylitis.

This chain joins TRBV5-1 and TRBJ2-7; D may match TRBD1 or TRBD2 (5 bases each). V was shortened by 0 bases and J by 2 bases, with 12 bases between the two germline ends. The germline CDR1 and CDR2 sequences are SGHRS and YFSETQ. The CDR3 runs to 15 residues. The CDR3 sequence is CASSLEGTAPYEQYF. DNA of the CDR3: TGCGCCAGCAGCTTGGAGGGGACGGCTCCCTACGAGCAGTACTTC.

This clonotype was observed a handful of times. The chain combines TRBV12-3 or TRBV12-4 with TRBJ1-1; D is perhaps TRBD1 (5 bases). V was trimmed by 6 bases and J by 7 bases, leaving 15 bases between them. The CDR3 loop spans 13 amino acids. CDR3 protein: CASRLPGTGEAFF. The CDR3 nucleotides read TGTGCCAGCAGACTACCAGGGACGGGTGAAGCTTTCTTT.

This clonotype appeared a few times. The genes are TRBV6-2 or TRBV6-3 and TRBJ2-6; unclear D gene. V gave up 2 bases and J gave up 0 bases, with 8 bases separating them. This CDR3 comprises 16 residues. Per germline, CDR1 MNHEY and CDR2 SVGEGT. The CDR3 reads CASSYAPHSGANVLTF. The CDR3 DNA reads as TGTGCCAGCAGTTACGCGCCACACTCTGGGGCCAACGTCCTGACTTTC.

The V gene is TRBV20-1, the J gene TRBJ1-1; D unresolved. V was clipped by 5 bases and J by 0 bases, with 16 bases between them. The germline CDR1 and CDR2 sequences are DFQATT and SNEGSKA (reference sequence). This CDR3 has 15 amino acids. Written as DNA, the CDR3 is TGCAGTGCTTACGACCCAAACGGGGTGAACACTGAAGCTTTCTTT. Its protein product is CSAYDPNGVNTEAFF.

This clonotype occurred a few times. This chain joins TRBV5-1 and TRBJ2-7; TRBD2 is a possible D gene (5 bases). V shed 2 bases and J shed 7 bases, with 10 bases lying between them. In germline, CDR1 is SGHRS, CDR2 YFSETQ. CDR3 size: 12 residues. CDR3 in DNA: TGCGCCAGCAGCTTAATATCGGGAGAGCAGTACTTC. This codes for CASSLISGEQYF.

This clonotype was recorded many times. The rearrangement uses TRBV5-1 and TRBJ1-2; tentative D call: TRBD1 (5 bases). The CDR3 runs to 13 residues. Trimming removed 4 bases at V and 8 bases at J, with 15 bases between. From germline, CDR1 is SGHRS and CDR2 YFSETQ. The CDR3 protein is CASSRGLGEGYTF. The CDR3 DNA reads as TGCGCCAGCAGCAGGGGCCTCGGAGAGGGCTACACCTTC.

This clonotype has only a few counts. CDR3 residues: CASSPGTGKGQPQHF. CDR3 DNA: TGCGCCAGCAGCCCCGGGACAGGGAAGGGTCAGCCCCAGCATTTT. The rearrangement links TRBV5-1 to TRBJ1-5; the match to TRBD1 covers 9 bases. J gave up 6 bases and V 4 bases, and 8 bases lay outside the gene matches. The germline V gene encodes CDR1 SGHRS and CDR2 YFSETQ. This CDR3 region has 15 residues.

This chain connects TRBV18 to TRBJ2-7; D unclear. The CDR3 contains 15 residues. CDR1 is KGHSH, CDR2 LQKENI, per germline. V gave up 2 bases and J gave up 1 base, with 12 bases separating them. The CDR3 region has the DNA TGTGCCAGCTCACCAACCGGGCCAAAGTCCTACGAGCAGTACTTC. Protein: CASSPTGPKSYEQYF.

This clonotype was detected many times. The J gene is TRBJ2-1, the V gene TRBV18; TRBD2 agrees at 8 bases. CDR1 and CDR2 from the germline V gene are KGHSH and LQKENI. The CDR3 runs to 17 residues. Unmatched junction bases numbered 9, after V lost 3 bases and J lost 2 bases. DNA for the CDR3: TGTGCCAGCTCACCGACAAGCGGGAGCCGAGCCTACAATGAGCAGTTCTTC. This encodes CASSPTSGSRAYNEQFF.

This clonotype has just a few counts. The chain has TRBV15 and TRBJ2-1; D is undetermined. The CDR3 has 16 residues. The V gene's germline CDR1 is LNHNV and CDR2 YYDKDF (reference sequence). V was pared by 0 bases and J by 4 bases, with 13 bases between. DNA for the CDR3: TGTGCCACCAGCAGAGATCGGCAGCGACCATACAATGAGCAGTTCTTC. Protein: CATSRDRQRPYNEQFF.

The chain couples TRBV7-2 to TRBJ1-5; the match to TRBD1 covers 9 bases. The CDR3 extends over 18 amino acids. Germline lookup yields CDR1 SGHTA and CDR2 FQGNSA. Losses at the gene ends were 2 bases for V and 7 bases for J; bases not matched to a gene: 15. As DNA, the CDR3 is TGTGCCAGCAGCTTATCGGGCCCAGACAGGGGGTTAAGCCAGCCCCAGCATTTT. Translated: CASSLSGPDRGLSQPQHF. Full variable domain (remainder filled in from reference TRBV7-2 and TRBJ1-5): GAGVSQSPSNKVTEKGKDVELRCDPISGHTALYWYRQSLGQGLEFLIYFQGNSAPDKSGLPSDRFSAERTGGSVSTLTIQRTQQEDSAVYLCASSLSGPDRGLSQPQHFGDGTRLSIL.

This clonotype was counted at least ten times. This chain links TRBV12-3 or TRBV12-4 with TRBJ1-1; D is unresolved. Trimming took 7 bases from V and 7 from J, leaving 19 bases between them. This CDR3 has 14 amino acids. The CDR3, as DNA: TGTGCCAGCACCCTCGGGCGGGAGCACTATGAAGCTTTCTTT. It encodes CASTLGREHYEAFF.

The chain recombines TRBV7-3 with TRBJ2-3; 7 bases agree with TRBD2. Germline V lookup: CDR1 SGHTA, CDR2 FQGTGA. With V trimmed by 5 bases and J by 0 bases, 11 bases remained unmatched. The CDR3 is 17 amino acids. CDR3 DNA: TGTGCCAGCAGCAGAAAGGCGGGCGGGAGTAGCACAGATACGCAGTATTTT. This codes for CASSRKAGGSSTDTQYF.

This clonotype was counted a few times. The chain joins TRBV5-1 to TRBJ2-2; D call uncertain. The V and J ends lost 4 bases and 2 bases respectively, with 9 bases between them. The CDR3 is 14 amino acids. Germline V lookup: CDR1 SGHRS, CDR2 YFSETQ. Here the CDR3 reads CASSPVTNTGELFF. The CDR3 DNA follows: TGCGCCAGCAGCCCGGTAACCAACACCGGGGAGCTGTTTTTT.

The rearrangement joins TRBV12-3 or TRBV12-4 to TRBJ2-2; TRBD1 matches 7 bases. The V and J ends lost 3 bases and 5 bases, in that order; junction bases with no gene match: 6. This CDR3 has 15 amino acids. CDR3 loop: CASSFGTVNTGELFF. CDR3 nucleotides: TGTGCCAGCAGTTTTGGGACAGTTAATACCGGGGAGCTGTTTTTT.

This clonotype was found a few times. The chain is built from TRBV25-1 and TRBJ2-7; 7 positions agree with TRBD2. The CDR3 runs to 14 residues. Germline values: CDR1 MGHDK, CDR2 SYGVNS. The junction had 5 bases not matched to a gene; V was cut back by 3 bases and J by 3 bases. The CDR3 loop is CASSERGRGYEQYF. For the CDR3, the DNA is TGTGCCAGCAGTGAGCGCGGGAGAGGCTACGAGCAGTACTTC.

This clonotype was picked up many times. V gene TRBV12-3 or TRBV12-4 combines with J gene TRBJ1-1; D not certain. This CDR3 is 16 amino acids long. Between the trimmed V and J ends, which lost 3 bases and 8 bases, there was a span of 22 bases. CDR3 in DNA: TGTGCCAGCAGTTTTGGGTCGGGGTTCTTCGCCGGGGAAGCTTTCTTT. Protein: CASSFGSGFFAGEAFF.

This clonotype was observed a few times. The chain joins TRBV19 to TRBJ1-5; no clear D gene. CDR3 size: 13 residues. V was clipped by 0 bases and J by 6 bases, with 6 bases between them. The germline gives CDR1 LNHDA, CDR2 SQIVND (reference sequence). CDR3 DNA: TGTGCCAGTAGTATAGAGGTATTTCAGCCCCAGCATTTT. Translation gives CASSIEVFQPQHF. Filled out from reference TRBV19 and TRBJ1-5, the complete variable domain reads DGGITQSPKYLFRKEGQNVTLSCEQNLNHDAMYWYRQDPGQGLRLIYYSQIVNDFQKGDIAEGYSVSREKKESFPLTVTSAQKNPTAFYLCASSIEVFQPQHFGDGTRLSIL.

This clonotype was seen more than once but under ten times. V and J are TRBV2 and TRBJ2-1; 8 nucleotides match TRBD1. V dropped 7 bases and J dropped 6; count of bases not matched to a gene: 17. CDR3 length equals 17 residues. Germline CDR1 reads SNHLY; CDR2 reads FYNNEI. In DNA, the CDR3 is TGTGCCAGCACCCGGCAGGGGGCGATGATAGGCTTCAATGAGCAGTTCTTC. This translates into CASTRQGAMIGFNEQFF.

This clonotype was detected only a few times. The rearrangement uses TRBV6-1 and TRBJ1-6; 7 bases align to TRBD1. From germline, CDR1 is MNHNS and CDR2 SASEGT. V shed 0 bases and J 9 bases; nucleotides not matched to a gene: 8. The CDR3 extends over 16 amino acids. CDR3 bases: TGTGCCAGCAGTGAAGCCGTGGCTCGGACAGGTTCACCCCTCCACTTT. Translating gives CASSEAVARTGSPLHF.

This chain joins TRBV9 and TRBJ1-1; the D is unclear. Deletions cut 0 bases from V and 4 bases from J, with 4 bases between. The CDR3 is 12 residues long. CDR1 and CDR2 (germline): SGDLS, YYNGEE. The CDR3 DNA follows: TGTGCCAGCAGCGTAGAAGTCACTGAAGCTTTCTTT. It codes for CASSVEVTEAFF. Using reference TRBV9 and TRBJ1-1 for the parts outside the CDR3, the full variable domain is DSGVTQTPKHLITATGQRVTLRCSPRSGDLSVYWYQQSLDQGLQFLIQYYNGEERAKGNILERFSAQQFPDLHSELNLSSLELGDSALYFCASSVEVTEAFFGQGTRLTVV.

This clonotype was found a few times. The chain uses TRBV29-1 and TRBJ2-1; D not certain. Trimming cost V 0 bases and J 2 bases, with 14 bases left between them. CDR1 is SQVTM and CDR2 is ANQGSEA in the germline V gene. The CDR3 extends over 16 amino acids. The CDR3 spells CSVEDLPIPPYNEQFF. CDR3 in DNA: TGCAGCGTTGAAGATCTGCCAATCCCCCCCTACAATGAGCAGTTCTTC.